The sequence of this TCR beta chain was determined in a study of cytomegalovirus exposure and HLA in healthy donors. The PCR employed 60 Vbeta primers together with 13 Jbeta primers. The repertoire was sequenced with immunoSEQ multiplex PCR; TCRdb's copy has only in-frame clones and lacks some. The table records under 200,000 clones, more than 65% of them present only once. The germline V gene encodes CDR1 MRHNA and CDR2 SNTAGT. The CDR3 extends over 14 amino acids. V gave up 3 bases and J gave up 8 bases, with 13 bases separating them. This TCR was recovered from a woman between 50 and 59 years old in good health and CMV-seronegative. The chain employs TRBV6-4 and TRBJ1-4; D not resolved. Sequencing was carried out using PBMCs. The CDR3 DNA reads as TGTGCCAGCAGTGAAAGGTGGATCGGGGAAAAACTGTTTTTT. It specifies CASSERWIGEKLFF.